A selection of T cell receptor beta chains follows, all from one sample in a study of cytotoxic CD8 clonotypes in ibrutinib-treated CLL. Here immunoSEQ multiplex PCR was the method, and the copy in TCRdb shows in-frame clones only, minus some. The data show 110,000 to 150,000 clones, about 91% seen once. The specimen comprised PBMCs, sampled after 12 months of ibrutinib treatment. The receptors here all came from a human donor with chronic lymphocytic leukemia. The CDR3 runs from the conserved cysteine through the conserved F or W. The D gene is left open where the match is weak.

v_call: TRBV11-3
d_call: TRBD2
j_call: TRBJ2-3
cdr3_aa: CASSPGASGSDTQYF

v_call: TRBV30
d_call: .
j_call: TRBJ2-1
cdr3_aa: CAGYHGRNEQFF

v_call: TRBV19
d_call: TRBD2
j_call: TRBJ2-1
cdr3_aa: CASSIGGLAGVAYNEQFF

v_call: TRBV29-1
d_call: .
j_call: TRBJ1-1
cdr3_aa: CSVGRGGTEAFF

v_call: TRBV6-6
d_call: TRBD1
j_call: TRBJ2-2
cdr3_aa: CASRSDRGDTGELFF

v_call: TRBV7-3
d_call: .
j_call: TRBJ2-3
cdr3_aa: CASSSIGGTDTQYF

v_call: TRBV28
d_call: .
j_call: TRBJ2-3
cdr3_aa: CASSLVTDTQYF

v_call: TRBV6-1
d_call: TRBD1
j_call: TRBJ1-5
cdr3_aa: CASSVGTGNDQPQHF

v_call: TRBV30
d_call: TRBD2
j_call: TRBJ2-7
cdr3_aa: CAWSVRGTSGSYEQYF

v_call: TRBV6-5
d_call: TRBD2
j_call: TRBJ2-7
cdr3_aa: CASSRLAGGGYEQYF

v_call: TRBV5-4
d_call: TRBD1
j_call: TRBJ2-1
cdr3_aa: CASSLGQGRGDEQFF

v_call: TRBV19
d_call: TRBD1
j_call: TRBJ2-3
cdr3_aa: CASSMVGQGLDTQYF

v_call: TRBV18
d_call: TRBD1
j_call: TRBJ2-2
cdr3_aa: CASSPRDSVTGELFF

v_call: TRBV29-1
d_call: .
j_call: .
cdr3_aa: CSVEDGAYEQYF

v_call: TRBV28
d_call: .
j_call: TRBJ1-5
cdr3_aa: CASSPYRGGREEYGNQPQHF

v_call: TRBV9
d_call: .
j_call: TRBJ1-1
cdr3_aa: CASSVYAGQPAGTEAFF

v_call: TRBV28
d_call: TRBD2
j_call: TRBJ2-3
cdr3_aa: CASSSGSGGDTQYF

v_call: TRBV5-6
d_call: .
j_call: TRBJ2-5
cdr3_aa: CASSLGRLQETQYF

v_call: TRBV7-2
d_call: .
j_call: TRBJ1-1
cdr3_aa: CASSPNQENTEAFF

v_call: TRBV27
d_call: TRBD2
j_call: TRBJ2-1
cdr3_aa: CASSLEGTSGGNEQFF

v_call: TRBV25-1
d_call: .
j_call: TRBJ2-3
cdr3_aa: CASSEYWRELDTQYF

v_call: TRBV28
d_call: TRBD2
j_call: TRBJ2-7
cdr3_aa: CASSFPVLAGRYEQYF

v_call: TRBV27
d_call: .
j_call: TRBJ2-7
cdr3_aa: CASSLRNRRDSSYEQYF

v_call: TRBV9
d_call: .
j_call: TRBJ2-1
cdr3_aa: CASSVESNEQFF

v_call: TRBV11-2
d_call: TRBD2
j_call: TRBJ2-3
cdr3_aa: CASKLAGTDTQYF

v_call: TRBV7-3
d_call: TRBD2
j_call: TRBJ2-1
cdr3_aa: CASSPQAGGGNEQFF

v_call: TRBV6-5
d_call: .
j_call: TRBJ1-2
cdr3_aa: CASTGTNYGYTF

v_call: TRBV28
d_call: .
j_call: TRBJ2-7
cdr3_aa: CASRDGAGEQYF

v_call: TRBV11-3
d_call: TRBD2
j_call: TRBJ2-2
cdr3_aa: CASSSFYLAENTGELFF

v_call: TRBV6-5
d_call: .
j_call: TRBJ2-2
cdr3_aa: CASSFFRGEAGELFF

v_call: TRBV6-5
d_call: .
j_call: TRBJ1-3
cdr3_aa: CASSYSGRIQDTIYF

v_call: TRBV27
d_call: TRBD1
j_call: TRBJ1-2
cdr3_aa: CASSLSPGQGMITGGYTF